These 30 T cell receptor beta chains share one sample of origin, sequenced in a study of cytomegalovirus exposure and HLA in healthy donors. With 60 Vbeta and 13 Jbeta primers, the PCR was carried out. Sequenced by immunoSEQ multiplex PCR; TCRdb stores in-frame clones only, minus some. The repertoire has 95,000 to 150,000 clones, roughly 74% of them found once; the top ten carry around 4%. The sequencing input was PBMCs. These receptors were obtained from a woman in her fifties or sixties in good health and CMV-seropositive.

J is TRBJ2-2 and V is TRBV5-1, with 8 bases identical to TRBD1. J was trimmed by 3 bases and V by 4 bases; bases with no gene match: 5. The CDR3 totals 15 residues. In germline, CDR1 is SGHRS, CDR2 YFSETQ. This CDR3 reads CASSLMDRDTGELFF. CDR3 nucleotide sequence: TGCGCCAGCAGCCTGATGGACAGGGACACCGGGGAGCTGTTTTTT. Complete variable domain (other parts from reference TRBV5-1 and TRBJ2-2): KAGVTQTPRYLIKTRGQQVTLSCSPISGHRSVSWYQQTPGQGLQFLFEYFSETQRNKGNFPGRFSGRQFSNSRSEMNVSTLELGDSALYLCASSLMDRDTGELFFGEGSRLTVL.

CDR3 in DNA: TGTGCCAGCCGCGGGACAGCTAACTATGGCTACACCTTC. Translating it yields CASRGTANYGYTF. V and J are TRBV9 and TRBJ1-2, with 7 bases identical to TRBD1. Germline V CDR1 and CDR2: SGDLS, YYNGEE. After removal of 7 bases from V and 0 bases from J, the junction contained 3 bases not matched to a gene. The CDR3 consists of 13 residues.

This clone has only one observation. The gene calls are TRBV5-4 and TRBJ1-4; 8 positions agree with TRBD1. The CDR3 is 14 residues long. Per germline, CDR1 SGHNT and CDR2 YYREEE (reference sequence). Trimming removed 2 bases from V and 10 bases from J; junction bases left unmatched: 7. In DNA form, the CDR3 reads TGTGCCAGCAGCTTAGGCCAGGGGGCCGCAAAACTGTTTTTT. Translated: CASSLGQGAAKLFF.

This sequence joins TRBV29-1 and TRBJ2-2; TRBD1 is a possible D gene (5 bases). The CDR3 length is 14 residues. V dropped 4 bases and J dropped 3 bases, with 12 bases sitting between them. Per the germline V gene, CDR1 is SQVTM and CDR2 is ANQGSEA. In nucleotides, the CDR3 is TGCAGCGTTGCTAGGCAGGGTCACACCGGGGAGCTGTTTTTT. Its translation: CSVARQGHTGELFF.

V gene TRBV11-3 combines with J gene TRBJ2-1; TRBD1 matches at 8 bases. The V and J ends lost 3 bases and 7 bases, in that order; junction bases with no gene match: 5. The CDR3 consists of 14 residues. Germline V lookup: CDR1 SGHNT, CDR2 YENEEA. In nucleotides, the CDR3 is TGTGCCAGCAGCTTGACAGGGGTGGTGAATGAGCAGTTCTTC. Translated: CASSLTGVVNEQFF.

This clone was detected only a few times. This sequence joins TRBV11-3 and TRBJ2-3; 11 nucleotides agree with TRBD1. V shed 5 bases, J shed 3 bases, and the junction held 4 bases outside the gene matches. Germline V gene sequence: CDR1 SGHNT, CDR2 YENEEA. CDR3 size: 15 residues. As DNA, the CDR3 is TGTGCCAGCAGCCCAGGACAGGGGGCGACAGATACGCAGTATTTT. The encoded protein is CASSPGQGATDTQYF.

This clone was recorded a few times. Sequence at one end of the junction differs from germline and may be a read error. The chain links TRBV18 to TRBJ1-5; D may be TRBD1 (5 bases). CDR1 KGHSH and CDR2 LQKENI come from the germline V gene. CDR3 size: 17 residues. CDR3 loop: CASSPPQSGGGNQPQHF. For the CDR3, the DNA is TGTGCCAGCTCCCCACCACAGTCCGGGGGAGGCAATCAGCCCCAGCATTTT.

This clone is classed as medium-sized. CDR3 residues: CASSSLYEQFF. CDR3 coding DNA: TGTGCCAGCTCCTCCCTGTATGAGCAGTTCTTC. V gene TRBV5-4 combines with J gene TRBJ2-1; D gene unclear. The germline gives CDR1 SGHNT, CDR2 YYREEE (reference sequence). The CDR3 runs 11 residues. Trimming removed 7 bases at V and 8 bases at J, with 10 bases between.

The table lists this clone with a few counts. The rearrangement links TRBV9 to TRBJ1-2; 7 bases are shared with TRBD1. From germline, CDR1 is SGDLS and CDR2 YYNGEE. The CDR3 sequence is 15 residues long. V shed 4 bases and J 4 bases; nucleotides not matched to a gene: 10. CDR3 protein: CASSRQRTGSYGYTF. The CDR3 DNA reads as TGTGCCAGCAGCCGCCAGCGGACAGGAAGCTATGGCTACACCTTC.

This clone has a handful of counts. The gene calls are TRBV5-6 and TRBJ2-3; 9 nucleotides align to TRBD2. J lost 11 bases, V lost 2 bases, and 12 bases had no gene match. CDR1 and CDR2 from the germline V gene are SGHDT and YYEEEE. This CDR3 has 15 amino acids. The CDR3, as DNA: TGTGCCAGCAGCTTTTTAGCGGGGGACCGCGTAAAGCAGTATTTT. The encoded protein is CASSFLAGDRVKQYF. Looking up the rest from reference TRBV5-6 and TRBJ2-3 gives the full variable domain: DAGVTQSPTHLIKTRGQQVTLRCSPKSGHDTVSWYQQALGQGPQFIFQYYEEEERQRGNFPDRFSGHQFPNYSSELNVNALLLGDSALYLCASSFLAGDRVKQYFGPGTRLTVL.

V is TRBV2 and J is TRBJ1-1; TRBD1 agrees at 7 bases. The CDR3 length is 17 residues. V was pared by 8 bases and J by 2 bases, with 17 bases of the junction left unmatched. The germline CDR1 and CDR2 sequences are SNHLY and FYNNEI. The CDR3 reads CASGVNLETGLNTEAFF. The CDR3 coding sequence is TGTGCCAGCGGCGTCAACCTGGAGACAGGGTTAAACACTGAAGCTTTCTTT.

This chain connects TRBV5-4 to TRBJ1-2, with D maybe TRBD1 (6 bases). The CDR3 runs to 15 residues. Looked up from germline, CDR1 is SGHNT and CDR2 is YYREEE (reference sequence). The germline V and J ends were trimmed by 4 bases and 3 bases, with 16 bases remaining between them. CDR3 nucleotide sequence: TGTGCCAGCAGCATAGCACAGGGTCAGGACTATGGCTACACCTTC. Amino acids: CASSIAQGQDYGYTF.

V gene TRBV28 combines with J gene TRBJ1-2; TRBD1 matches 7 bases. V trimming: 2 bases; J trimming: 4 bases; junction bases outside the gene matches: 4. From germline, CDR1 is MDHEN and CDR2 SYDVKM. CDR3 length: 14 amino acids. The DNA for the CDR3 is TGTGCCAGCAGTTTAGGAGCAGGGGGCTATGGCTACACCTTC. Translated, it gives CASSLGAGGYGYTF.

This sequence joins TRBV13 and TRBJ2-7, with 10 bases that match TRBD1. J was trimmed by 6 bases and V by 5 bases; bases with no gene match: 7. The CDR3 consists of 14 residues. Per germline, CDR1 PRHDT and CDR2 FYEKMQ (reference sequence). The CDR3 bases are TGTGCCAGCAGCCCGAGGACAGGGGGAAGCGAGCAGTACTTC. This encodes CASSPRTGGSEQYF.

The chain joins TRBV23-1 to TRBJ1-6; D is unclear. TRBV23-1 has ORF status, its function being uncertain. There are 18 residues in the CDR3. Between the trimmed V and J ends, which lost 7 bases and 0 bases, there was a span of 19 bases. As DNA, the CDR3 is TGCGCCAGCACCCCCACTAAATTAGTTAGCTCCTATAATTCACCCCTCCACTTT. This encodes CASTPTKLVSSYNSPLHF.

This chain joins TRBV7-8 and TRBJ1-4; weak D call: TRBD1 (5 bases). Between the trimmed V and J ends, which lost 5 bases and 6 bases, there was a span of 13 bases. The CDR3 is 14 residues long. Germline values: CDR1 SGHVS, CDR2 FQNEAQ. Here the CDR3 reads CASSQALGDEKLFF. CDR3 bases: TGTGCCAGCAGCCAGGCGTTAGGGGATGAAAAACTGTTTTTT.

The chain carries TRBV6-6 and TRBJ2-7; maybe TRBD2 (6 bases). Trimming removed 5 bases at V and 4 bases at J, with 9 bases between. The CDR3 has 12 amino acids. Germline V gives CDR1 MNHNY, CDR2 SVGAGI (reference sequence). In DNA, the CDR3 is TGTGCCAGCAGTCCGGGACTTTACGAGCAGTACTTC. Translation gives CASSPGLYEQYF.

The rearrangement uses TRBV9 and TRBJ1-6, with D hard to call. Per the germline V gene, CDR1 is SGDLS and CDR2 is YYNGEE. This CDR3 spans 13 amino acids. The V gene lost 0 bases and the J gene lost 9 bases, with 7 bases spanning the gap. The CDR3 DNA is TGTGCCAGCAGCGTAGAGTTGAGTTCACCCCTCCACTTT. It codes for CASSVELSSPLHF.

The J gene is TRBJ2-5, the V gene TRBV4-1; perhaps TRBD1 as D (6 bases). The CDR3 has 17 amino acids. CDR1 is MGHRA and CDR2 is YSYEKL in the germline V gene. Trimming took 5 bases from V and 5 from J, leaving 24 bases between them. CDR3 coding DNA: TGCGCCAGCAGCGAATCCGGGGCCCTTAGGGGGATTGAGACCCAGTACTTC. It is translated as CASSESGALRGIETQYF.

The chain links TRBV10-3 to TRBJ2-3; TRBD2 aligns across 8 bases. CDR1 and CDR2 (germline): ENHRY, SYGVKD. V was pared by 0 bases and J by 1 base, with 3 bases of the junction left unmatched. This CDR3 spans 16 amino acids. CDR3 nucleotides: TGTGCCATCAGTGAGTCCCCCGGGGGGGGCACAGATACGCAGTATTTT. Protein product: CAISESPGGGTDTQYF.

The chain carries TRBV19 and TRBJ2-5; maybe TRBD2 (5 bases). The CDR3 consists of 13 residues. The V and J ends lost 5 bases and 5 bases respectively, with 12 bases between them. Germline values: CDR1 LNHDA, CDR2 SQIVND (reference sequence). The CDR3 region has the DNA TGTGCCAGTAGTCTAGCAGGTCCGGAGACCCAGTACTTC. Amino acids: CASSLAGPETQYF.

The rearrangement joins TRBV7-9 to TRBJ2-5, with D hard to call. Per germline, CDR1 SEHNR and CDR2 FQNEAQ (reference sequence). Trimming pared 5 bases from V and 5 bases from J, leaving 15 bases between. The CDR3 consists of 14 residues. As DNA, the CDR3 is TGTGCCAGCAGCCCCAGATACACAGAGGAGACCCAGTACTTC. Its translation is CASSPRYTEETQYF.

With regard to this clone: One junction end does not reproduce the germline sequence, and a read error may be involved. This chain links TRBV7-9 with TRBJ2-3; a weak D match, TRBD1 (6 bases). The CDR3 consists of 16 residues. Germline CDR1 reads SEHNR; CDR2 reads FQNEAQ (reference sequence). The CDR3 bases are TGTTCCAGCAGCTTAACACAGGGAAAAGGAACAGATACGCAGTATTTT. Residues: CSSSLTQGKGTDTQYF.

The chain combines TRBV10-3 with TRBJ2-6; D perhaps matches TRBD1 (6 bases). Germline V CDR1 and CDR2: ENHRY, SYGVKD. The V gene lost 6 bases and the J gene lost 1 base, with 16 bases spanning the gap. There are 17 residues in the CDR3. This chain's CDR3 is CAISAGTSNSGANVLTF. The CDR3 nucleotides read TGTGCCATCAGCGCCGGGACATCAAATTCTGGGGCCAACGTCCTGACTTTC.

V and J are TRBV6-5 and TRBJ2-5; TRBD2 is a possible D gene (6 bases). V lost 4 bases, J lost 2 bases, and 17 bases lay in between. Germline V gene lookup returns CDR1 MNHEY and CDR2 SVGAGI. The CDR3 loop spans 16 amino acids. In DNA form, the CDR3 reads TGTGCCAGCAGTTTGCTTTTTACGGCGGGGCAAGAGACCCAGTACTTC. Translating it yields CASSLLFTAGQETQYF.

This clone was recorded a few times. This chain uses TRBV28 with TRBJ2-7; tentative D call: TRBD1 (6 bases). CDR1 is MDHEN and CDR2 is SYDVKM in the germline V gene. V shed 6 bases and J shed 0 bases, with 24 bases lying between them. This CDR3 is 18 amino acids long. CDR3 loop: CASRPILFRGPNSYEQYF. The CDR3 region has the DNA TGTGCCAGCAGGCCGATACTATTCAGGGGACCGAACTCCTACGAGCAGTACTTC.

The V gene is TRBV4-3, the J gene TRBJ2-1, with a weak D call TRBD1 (6 bases). The germline V and J ends were trimmed by 1 base and 4 bases, with 8 bases remaining between them. Germline V lookup: CDR1 LGHNA, CDR2 YSLEER. The CDR3 has 14 amino acids. The CDR3 here is CASSQVQGYNEQFF. The CDR3 region has the DNA TGCGCCAGCAGCCAAGTTCAGGGGTACAATGAGCAGTTCTTC.

The chain couples TRBV18 to TRBJ2-7, with TRBD1 as a possible D gene (6 bases). V was clipped by 0 bases and J by 6 bases, with 12 bases between them. The CDR3 is 14 amino acids. Germline V gene lookup returns CDR1 KGHSH and CDR2 LQKENI. CDR3: CASSPPQGSGEQYF. The CDR3 bases are TGTGCCAGCTCACCACCGCAGGGGTCGGGCGAGCAGTACTTC.

This sequence joins TRBV7-8 and TRBJ2-7, with D uncertain. CDR3 length: 12 residues. The V end was cut by 5 bases, the J end by 6 bases, with 11 bases between. Germline-derived CDR1 and CDR2 are SGHVS and FQNEAQ. This CDR3 reads CASSLALREQYF. In nucleotides, the CDR3 is TGTGCCAGCAGCCTCGCCCTACGCGAGCAGTACTTC.

The rearrangement joins TRBV9 to TRBJ1-6; 10 bases fit TRBD1. Germline assignment: CDR1 SGDLS and CDR2 YYNGEE. The CDR3 runs 16 residues. Losses at the gene ends were 3 bases for V and 9 bases for J; bases not matched to a gene: 9. The CDR3 region is CASSGSSGQGTSPLHF. DNA of the CDR3: TGTGCCAGCAGCGGATCCTCGGGACAGGGGACTTCACCCCTCCACTTT. The whole variable domain, filled in from reference TRBV9 and TRBJ1-6, reads DSGVTQTPKHLITATGQRVTLRCSPRSGDLSVYWYQQSLDQGLQFLIQYYNGEERAKGNILERFSAQQFPDLHSELNLSSLELGDSALYFCASSGSSGQGTSPLHFGNGTRLTVT.